This TCR beta chain originates from a study of blood T cells in healthy people across ages. The study's findings and limits: It was found that TCR beta diversity correlated strongly with the percentage of naive T cells.

No fewer than 5.5 micrograms of total RNA were isolated from every sample. For the second PCR, which ran for 7 to 11 cycles, a sample-barcoded 5' primer and a J-beta primer mix were used. Every cDNA molecule carried a tag from a template-switch adaptor bearing 12 random nucleotides. TCRdb re-called the 5' RACE reads with MiXCR, one entry per CDR3 protein. The sample includes some 800,000 distinct CDR3 sequences, roughly 25% seen only once; the top ten take approximately 4%. With respect to this clonotype: Its antigen is not known.

The CDR3 has 16 amino acids. V gave up 2 bases and J gave up 6 bases; unmatched junction bases: 9. The germline CDR1 and CDR2 sequences are KGHSH and LQKENI. The sample also formed part of further work on T cells of mothers and their children. Turning to that study: Samples were provided by three healthy Caucasian mothers and their six children.

This chain uses TRBV18 with TRBJ2-5; 10 bases fit TRBD2. This sequence originates from a boy younger than 18 in good health. The specimen sequenced was blood. The CDR3 spells CASSPLSGRAVKTQYF. The CDR3 region has the DNA TGTGCCAGCTCACCATTGAGCGGGAGGGCCGTAAAGACCCAGTACTTC.